This record covers a single TCR beta chain. Original processing methods: Amplified reference gene primers provided the basis for estimating nucleated cell counts. The data were produced by immunoSEQ multiplex PCR, yet TCRdb's version contains in-frame clones alone and is incomplete. That table is the source of V, J and clone size, and D and trimming were worked out from the DNA. This sample has about 220,000 clones, with about 88% found just once. Trimming removed 5 bases from V and 6 bases from J, with 13 bases in between. CDR3 length equals 13 residues. CDR1 and CDR2 from the germline V gene are LNHDA and SQIVND (reference sequence). The data were obtained in a study of blood T cell repertoires in COVID-19. Study-wide context: Acute and convalescent COVID-19 samples came from the United States, Italy and Spain.

The chain couples TRBV19 to TRBJ1-2; D call uncertain. The source of this sequence is a man aged 35 to 55 with acute or convalescent COVID-19. Sequenced sample: peripheral blood. The CDR3 sequence is CASSLLPENGYTF. Here the CDR3 DNA reads TGTGCCAGTAGTCTACTCCCGGAGAATGGCTACACCTTC.